This T cell receptor (beta chain) was profiled in a study of shared clonotypes between healthy human individuals. Study-wide findings and caveats: Clonotype sharing among donors was thought likely to change with sequencing depth. Relative to clonotypes present in all four donors, those not shared had lower generation probabilities.

Terminally differentiated effector memory CD45RA+ cells were excluded by CCR7 positive selection of CD45RO-negative cells. Donors, without exception, were Caucasian adults residing in Nashville, Tennessee. Note on this clone: The antigen is not known.

Replicate PCRs for sorted subsets used 200 ng DNA; this equaled 30,000 to 35,000 T cell genomes. Only in-frame clones appear in the TCRdb table, and some are missing; sequencing was by immunoSEQ multiplex PCR. The sample yields around 2,000,000 clones, less than 95% seen once. Germline CDR1 and CDR2: GTSNPN and SVGIG (reference sequence). Trimming at V came to 3 bases and at J to 2 bases, leaving 5 bases not matched to a gene. The CDR3 is made up of 16 amino acids. V gene TRBV30 combines with J gene TRBJ2-7, with 15 bases lining up with TRBD2. Sequenced: naive CD8+ T cells sorted from blood. The source of this sequence is a man younger than 35 in good health. CDR3 sequence (DNA): TGTGCCTGGAGGGGACTAGCGGGGGGTACAACCTACGAGCAGTACTTC. The encoded protein is CAWRGLAGGTTYEQYF.